This T cell receptor (beta chain) was captured by sequencing in a study of blood T cell dynamics during melanoma immunotherapy. In the study overall: Metastatic melanoma patients received first-line pembrolizumab or nivolumab plus ipilimumab.

V was pared by 1 base and J by 7 bases, with 11 bases of the junction left unmatched. The CDR3 is made up of 17 amino acids. CDR1 and CDR2 (germline): MNHEY, SMNVEV (reference sequence). Concerning this clone: Its antigen is currently unknown.

Here immunoSEQ multiplex PCR was the method, and the copy in TCRdb shows in-frame clones only, minus some. The sample includes about 19,000 clones, about 85% of them seen just once. The study, taken as a whole, reports: At W3, later disease-control patients showed bifurcated PBMC repertoire changes, unlike progressors.

The time point: week 3, after first cycle of checkpoint inhibitor. Sequenced material: blood, taken from a patient treated with checkpoint blockade. This chain uses TRBV27 with TRBJ1-4, with 8 positions matching TRBD1. This receptor was obtained from a human donor with melanoma. The DNA for the CDR3 is TGTGCCAGCAGTTTATACTCATGGCAGGGGGCTACTGAAAAACTGTTTTTT. Its protein is CASSLYSWQGATEKLFF.